The TCR beta chain under discussion was sequenced for a study of T-cell reconstitution after alpha-beta-depleted transplantation in children. Trimming removed 3 bases from V and 9 bases from J; junction bases left unmatched: 3. This CDR3 region has 13 residues. Germline V gene data show CDR1 as DFQATT and CDR2 as SNEGSKA (reference sequence). This sample's TCRbeta library carried unique molecular identifier barcodes. TCRdb independently ran MiXCR on the PCR reads; one entry per CDR3 protein. The sample shows fewer than 700,000 distinct CDR3 sequences, around 13% of them seen only once. This clonotype was obtained from a male patient younger than 18 who had a stem cell transplant for acute myeloid leukemia, so the T cells may come from the graft donor. The J gene is TRBJ1-6, the V gene TRBV20-1, with TRBD1 matching over 9 bases. The sequencing here drew on PBMCs, mostly from graft donor cells, taken 360 days after TCRalphabeta/CD19-depleted stem cell transplant. Here the CDR3 DNA reads TGCAGTGCTAGGGGACAGGGAACTTCACCCCTCCACTTT. It yields the protein CSARGQGTSPLHF.